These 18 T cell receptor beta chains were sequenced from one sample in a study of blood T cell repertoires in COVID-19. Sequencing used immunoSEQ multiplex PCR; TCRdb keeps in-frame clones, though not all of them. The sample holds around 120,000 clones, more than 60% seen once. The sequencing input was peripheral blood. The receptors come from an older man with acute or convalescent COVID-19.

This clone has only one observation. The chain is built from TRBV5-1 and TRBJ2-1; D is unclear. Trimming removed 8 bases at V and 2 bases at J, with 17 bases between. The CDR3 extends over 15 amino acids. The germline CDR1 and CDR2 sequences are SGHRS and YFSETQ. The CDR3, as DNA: TGCGCCAGTAAACCAGACGGAGTTCCCTACAATGAGCAGTTCTTC. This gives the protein CASKPDGVPYNEQFF.

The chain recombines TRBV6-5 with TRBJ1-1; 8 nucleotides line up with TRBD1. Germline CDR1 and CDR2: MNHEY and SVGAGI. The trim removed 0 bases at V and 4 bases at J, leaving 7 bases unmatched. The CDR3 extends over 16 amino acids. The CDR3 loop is CASSYSTGALSTEAFF. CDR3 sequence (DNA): TGTGCCAGCAGTTACTCGACAGGGGCCTTGAGCACTGAAGCTTTCTTT.

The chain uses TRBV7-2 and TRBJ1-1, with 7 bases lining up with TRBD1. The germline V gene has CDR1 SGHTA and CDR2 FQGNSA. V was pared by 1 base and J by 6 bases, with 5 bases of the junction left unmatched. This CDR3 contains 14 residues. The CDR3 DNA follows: TGTGCCAGCAGCTTAGGGGGACAGTCCTCTGAAGCTTTCTTT. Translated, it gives CASSLGGQSSEAFF.

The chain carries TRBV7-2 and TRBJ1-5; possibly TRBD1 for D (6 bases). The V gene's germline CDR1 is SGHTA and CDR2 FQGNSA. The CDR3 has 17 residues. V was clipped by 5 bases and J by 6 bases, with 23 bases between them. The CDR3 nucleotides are TGTGCCAGCAGCCCCATGGGAGGGGGACTTGGGAGTCAGCCCCAGCATTTT. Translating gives CASSPMGGGLGSQPQHF.

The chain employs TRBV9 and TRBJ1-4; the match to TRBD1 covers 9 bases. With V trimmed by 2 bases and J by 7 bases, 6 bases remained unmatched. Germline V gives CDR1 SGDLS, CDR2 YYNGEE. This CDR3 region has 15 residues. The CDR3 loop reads CASSVAPTGGEKLFF. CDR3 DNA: TGTGCCAGCAGCGTCGCACCGACAGGGGGTGAAAAACTGTTTTTT.

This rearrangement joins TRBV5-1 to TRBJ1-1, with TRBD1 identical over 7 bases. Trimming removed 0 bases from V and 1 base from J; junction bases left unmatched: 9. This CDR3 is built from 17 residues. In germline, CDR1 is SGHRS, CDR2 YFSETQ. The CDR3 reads CASSLGPRQGGNTEAFF. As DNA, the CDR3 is TGCGCCAGCAGCTTGGGTCCGCGACAGGGAGGGAACACTGAAGCTTTCTTT.

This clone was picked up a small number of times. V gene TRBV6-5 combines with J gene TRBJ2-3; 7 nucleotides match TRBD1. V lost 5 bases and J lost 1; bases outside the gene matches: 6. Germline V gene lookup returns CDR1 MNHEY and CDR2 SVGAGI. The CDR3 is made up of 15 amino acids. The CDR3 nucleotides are TGTGCCAGCAGTAACACAGGGGTGGGCACAGATACGCAGTATTTT. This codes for CASSNTGVGTDTQYF.

The CDR3 region is CASTTKPGGTRSFF. The CDR3 DNA is TGTGCCAGCACGACAAAACCAGGGGGCACAAGGTCTTTCTTT. This chain connects TRBV2 to TRBJ1-1; 8 positions match TRBD1. The germline V gene has CDR1 SNHLY and CDR2 FYNNEI. The CDR3 consists of 14 residues. Unmatched junction bases numbered 16, after V lost 7 bases and J lost 12 bases.

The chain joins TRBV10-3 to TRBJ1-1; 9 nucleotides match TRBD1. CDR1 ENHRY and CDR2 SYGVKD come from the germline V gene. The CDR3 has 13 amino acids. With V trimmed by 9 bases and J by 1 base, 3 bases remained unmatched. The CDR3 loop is CAIRDRENTEAFF. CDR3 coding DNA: TGTGCCATTAGGGACAGGGAGAACACTGAAGCTTTCTTT.

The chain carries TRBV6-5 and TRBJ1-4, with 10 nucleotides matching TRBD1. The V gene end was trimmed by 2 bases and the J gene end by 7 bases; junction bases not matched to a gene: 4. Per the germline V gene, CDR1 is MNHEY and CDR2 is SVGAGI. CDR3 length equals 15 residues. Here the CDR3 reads CASSYQGQGSEKLFF. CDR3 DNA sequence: TGTGCCAGCAGTTACCAGGGACAGGGGTCTGAAAAACTGTTTTTT.

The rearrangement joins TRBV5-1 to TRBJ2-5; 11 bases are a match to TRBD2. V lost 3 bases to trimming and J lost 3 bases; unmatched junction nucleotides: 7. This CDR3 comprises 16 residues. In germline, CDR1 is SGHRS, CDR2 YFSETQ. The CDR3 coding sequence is TGCGCCAGCAGCTCCCAGACTAGCGGGATTGAAGAGACCCAGTACTTC. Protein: CASSSQTSGIEETQYF.

The CDR3 reads CASSSVSGGAQYF. CDR3 DNA sequence: TGTGCCAGCAGCTCCGTTAGCGGGGGGGCCCAGTACTTC. The chain carries TRBV7-2 and TRBJ2-5, with TRBD2 matching over 11 bases. The J segment lost 9 bases and the V segment lost 4 bases, leaving 4 bases of the junction unmatched. Germline V gives CDR1 SGHTA, CDR2 FQGNSA. The CDR3 length is 13 residues.

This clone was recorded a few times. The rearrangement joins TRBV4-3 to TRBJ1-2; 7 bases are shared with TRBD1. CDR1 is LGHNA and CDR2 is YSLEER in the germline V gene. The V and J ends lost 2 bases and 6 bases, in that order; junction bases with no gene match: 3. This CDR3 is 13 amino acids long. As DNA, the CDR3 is TGCGCCAGCAGCCAAAGGACAGGAAATGGCTACACCTTC. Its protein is CASSQRTGNGYTF.

CDR3 sequence reads: CASSNSPEAFF. The DNA of the CDR3 is TGTGCCAGCAGCAATAGTCCTGAAGCTTTCTTT. The J gene is TRBJ1-1, the V gene TRBV21-1. TRBV21-1 is given as a pseudogene. The CDR3 covers 11 residues.

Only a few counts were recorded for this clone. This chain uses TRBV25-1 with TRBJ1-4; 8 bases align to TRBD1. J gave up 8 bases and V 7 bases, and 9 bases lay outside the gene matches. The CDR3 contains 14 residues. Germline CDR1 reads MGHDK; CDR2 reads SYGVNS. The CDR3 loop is CASTWTGLGEKLFF. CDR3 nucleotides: TGTGCCAGCACCTGGACAGGGTTGGGAGAAAAACTGTTTTTT. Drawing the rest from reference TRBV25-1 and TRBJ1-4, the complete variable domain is EADIYQTPRYLVIGTGKKITLECSQTMGHDKMYWYQQDPGMELHLIHYSYGVNSTEKGDLSSESTVSRIRTEHFPLTLESARPSHTSQYLCASTWTGLGEKLFFGSGTQLSVL.

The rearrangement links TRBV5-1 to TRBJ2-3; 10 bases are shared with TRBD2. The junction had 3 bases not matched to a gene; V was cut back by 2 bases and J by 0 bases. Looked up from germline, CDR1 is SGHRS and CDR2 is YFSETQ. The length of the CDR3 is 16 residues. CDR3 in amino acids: CASSLGLAASTDTQYF. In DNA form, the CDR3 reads TGCGCCAGCAGCTTAGGACTAGCGGCTAGCACAGATACGCAGTATTTT.

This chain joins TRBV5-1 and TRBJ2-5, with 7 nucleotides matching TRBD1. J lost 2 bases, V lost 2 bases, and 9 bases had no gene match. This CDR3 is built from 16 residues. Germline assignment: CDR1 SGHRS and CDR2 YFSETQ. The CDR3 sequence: CASSFPPRGQQETQYF. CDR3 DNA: TGCGCCAGCAGCTTTCCCCCGAGGGGACAGCAAGAGACCCAGTACTTC.

As DNA, the CDR3 is TGTGCCACCAGTGATTCCAGATACAATGAGCAGTTCTTC. It codes for CATSDSRYNEQFF. The chain is built from TRBV24-1 and TRBJ2-1; D is unresolved. In germline, CDR1 is KGHDR, CDR2 SFDVKD. This CDR3 comprises 13 residues. V lost 2 bases and J lost 4, with 5 bases in between.